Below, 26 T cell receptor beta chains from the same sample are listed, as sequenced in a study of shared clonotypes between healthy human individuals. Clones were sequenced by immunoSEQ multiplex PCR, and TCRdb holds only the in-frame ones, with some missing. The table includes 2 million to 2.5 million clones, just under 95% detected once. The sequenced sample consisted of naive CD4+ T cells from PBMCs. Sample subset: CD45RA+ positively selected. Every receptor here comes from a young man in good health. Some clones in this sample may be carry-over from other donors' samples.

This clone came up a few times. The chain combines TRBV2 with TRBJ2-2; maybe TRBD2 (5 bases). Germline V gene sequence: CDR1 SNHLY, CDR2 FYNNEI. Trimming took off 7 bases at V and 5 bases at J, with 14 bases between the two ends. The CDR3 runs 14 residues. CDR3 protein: CASNRETVTGELFF. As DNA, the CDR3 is TGTGCCAGCAACCGGGAAACGGTGACCGGGGAGCTGTTTTTT.

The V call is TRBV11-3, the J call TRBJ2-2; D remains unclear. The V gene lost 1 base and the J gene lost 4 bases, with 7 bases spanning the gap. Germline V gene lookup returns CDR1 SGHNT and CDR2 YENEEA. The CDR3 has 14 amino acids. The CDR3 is CASSLGWGTGELFF. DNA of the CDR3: TGTGCCAGCAGCTTAGGCTGGGGCACCGGGGAGCTGTTTTTT.

CDR3 coding DNA: TGTGCCAGCAGCCAAGGCAGACAGGGGGATACTGAAAAACTGTTTTTT. It specifies CASSQGRQGDTEKLFF. The chain has TRBV4-2 and TRBJ1-4, with 9 bases lining up with TRBD1. The CDR3 totals 16 residues. The ends lost 1 base at V and 7 bases at J; junction bases unmatched: 7. CDR1 LGHNA and CDR2 YNFKEQ come from the germline V gene.

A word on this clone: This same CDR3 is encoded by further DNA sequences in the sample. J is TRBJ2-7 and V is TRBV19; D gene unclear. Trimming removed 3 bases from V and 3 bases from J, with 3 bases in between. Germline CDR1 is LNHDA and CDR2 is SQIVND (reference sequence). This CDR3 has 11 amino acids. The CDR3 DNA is TGTGCCAGTAGTATTGGCTACGAGCAGTACTTC. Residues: CASSIGYEQYF.

CDR3 residues: CASSPLQGFLTRGTEAFF. In DNA form, the CDR3 reads TGTGCCAGCAGCCCCCTACAGGGTTTTCTCACAAGGGGCACTGAAGCTTTCTTT. The chain is built from TRBV14 and TRBJ1-1; tentative D call: TRBD1 (6 bases). Trimming took 4 bases from V and 4 from J, leaving 25 bases between them. Germline V gives CDR1 SGHDN, CDR2 FVKESK. CDR3 length equals 18 residues.

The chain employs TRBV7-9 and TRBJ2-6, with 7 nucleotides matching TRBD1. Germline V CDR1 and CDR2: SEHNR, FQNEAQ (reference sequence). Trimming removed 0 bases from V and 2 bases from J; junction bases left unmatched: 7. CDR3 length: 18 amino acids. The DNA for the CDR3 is TGTGCCAGCAGCTTAGCCCAGGGGGAGTTCACTGGGGCCAACGTCCTGACTTTC. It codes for CASSLAQGEFTGANVLTF.

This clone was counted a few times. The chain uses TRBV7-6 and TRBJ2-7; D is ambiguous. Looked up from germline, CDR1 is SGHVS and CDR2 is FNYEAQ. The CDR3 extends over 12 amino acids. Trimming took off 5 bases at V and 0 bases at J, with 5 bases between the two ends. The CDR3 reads CASSPNSYEQYF. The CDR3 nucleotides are TGTGCCAGCAGCCCGAACTCCTACGAGCAGTACTTC.

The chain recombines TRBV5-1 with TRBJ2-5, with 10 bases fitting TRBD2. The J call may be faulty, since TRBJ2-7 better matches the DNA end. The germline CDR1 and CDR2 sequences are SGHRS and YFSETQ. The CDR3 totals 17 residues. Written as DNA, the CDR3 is TGCGCCAGCAGCTTGTTTCTAGCGGGAGCGGGCAACTACGAGCAGTACTTC. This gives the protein CASSLFLAGAGNYEQYF.

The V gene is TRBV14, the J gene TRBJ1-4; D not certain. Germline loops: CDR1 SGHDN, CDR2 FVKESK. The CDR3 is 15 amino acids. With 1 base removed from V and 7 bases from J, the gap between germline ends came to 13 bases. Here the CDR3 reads CASSQGGTLGEKLFF. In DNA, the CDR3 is TGTGCCAGCAGCCAAGGGGGAACCCTTGGTGAAAAACTGTTTTTT.

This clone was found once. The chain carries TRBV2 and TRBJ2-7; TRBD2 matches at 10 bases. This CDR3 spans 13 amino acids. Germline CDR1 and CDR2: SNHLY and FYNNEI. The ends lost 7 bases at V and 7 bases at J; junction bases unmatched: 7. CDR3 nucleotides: TGTGCCAGCATGAGGGAGACTAGCGGGGAGCAGTACTTC. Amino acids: CASMRETSGEQYF.

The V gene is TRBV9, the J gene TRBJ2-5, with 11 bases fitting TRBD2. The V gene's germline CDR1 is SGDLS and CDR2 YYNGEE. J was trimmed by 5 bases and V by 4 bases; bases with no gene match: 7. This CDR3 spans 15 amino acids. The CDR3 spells CASSPPLAGGETQYF. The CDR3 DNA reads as TGTGCCAGCAGCCCGCCCCTAGCGGGAGGTGAGACCCAGTACTTC.

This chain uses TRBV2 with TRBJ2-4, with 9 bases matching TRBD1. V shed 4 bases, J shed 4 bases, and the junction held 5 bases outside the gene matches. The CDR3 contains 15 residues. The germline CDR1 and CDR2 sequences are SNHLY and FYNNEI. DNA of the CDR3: TGTGCCAGCAGTGTAATCGGACAGGGGAAAAACATTCAGTACTTC. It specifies CASSVIGQGKNIQYF.

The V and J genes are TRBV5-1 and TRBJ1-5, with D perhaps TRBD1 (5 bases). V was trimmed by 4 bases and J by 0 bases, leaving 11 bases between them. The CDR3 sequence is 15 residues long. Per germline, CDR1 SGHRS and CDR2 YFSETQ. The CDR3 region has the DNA TGCGCCAGCAGCACCGGGACCGGTAGCAATCAGCCCCAGCATTTT. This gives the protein CASSTGTGSNQPQHF. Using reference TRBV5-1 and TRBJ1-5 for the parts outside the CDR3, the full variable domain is KAGVTQTPRYLIKTRGQQVTLSCSPISGHRSVSWYQQTPGQGLQFLFEYFSETQRNKGNFPGRFSGRQFSNSRSEMNVSTLELGDSALYLCASSTGTGSNQPQHFGDGTRLSIL.

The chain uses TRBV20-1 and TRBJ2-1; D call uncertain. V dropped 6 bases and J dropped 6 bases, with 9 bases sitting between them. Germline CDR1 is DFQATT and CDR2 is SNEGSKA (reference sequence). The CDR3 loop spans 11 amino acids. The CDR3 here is CSASQVNEQFF. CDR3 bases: TGCAGTGCCTCCCAGGTCAATGAGCAGTTCTTC.

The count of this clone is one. CDR3 DNA sequence: TGTGCCAGCAGCTTAACCCGCAGGGTATGCCTCTACGAGCAGTACTTC. Amino acids: CASSLTRRVCLYEQYF. The gene calls are TRBV6-9 and TRBJ2-7; weak D call: TRBD1 (5 bases). Trimming took off 6 bases at V and 3 bases at J, with 21 bases between the two ends. The CDR3 spans 16 residues. Per the germline V gene, CDR1 is MNHGY and CDR2 is SVAAGI.

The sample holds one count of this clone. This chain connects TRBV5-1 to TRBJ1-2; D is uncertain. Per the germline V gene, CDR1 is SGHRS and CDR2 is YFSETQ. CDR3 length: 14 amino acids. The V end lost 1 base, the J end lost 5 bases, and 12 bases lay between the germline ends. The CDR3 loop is CASSLYPGSYGYTF. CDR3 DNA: TGCGCCAGCAGCTTGTATCCGGGGTCATATGGCTACACCTTC.

The CDR3 protein is CASSLWEQETQYF. The CDR3 DNA follows: TGTGCCAGCAGTTTGTGGGAGCAAGAGACCCAGTACTTC. The chain has TRBV27 and TRBJ2-5; D perhaps matches TRBD2 (5 bases). Germline V gene lookup returns CDR1 MNHEY and CDR2 SMNVEV (reference sequence). This CDR3 is 13 amino acids long. V lost 3 bases and J lost 2, with 7 bases in between.

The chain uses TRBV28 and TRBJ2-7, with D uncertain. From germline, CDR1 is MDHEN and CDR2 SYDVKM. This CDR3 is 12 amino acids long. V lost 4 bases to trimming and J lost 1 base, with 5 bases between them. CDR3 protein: CASSYWSYEQYF. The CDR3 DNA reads TGTGCCAGCAGTTACTGGTCCTACGAGCAGTACTTC.

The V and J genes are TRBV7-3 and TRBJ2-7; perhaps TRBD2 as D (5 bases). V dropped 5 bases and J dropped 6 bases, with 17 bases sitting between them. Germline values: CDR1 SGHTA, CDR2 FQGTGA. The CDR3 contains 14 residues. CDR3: CASSPGGPGVEQYF. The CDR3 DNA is TGTGCCAGCAGCCCTGGCGGGCCCGGGGTCGAGCAGTACTTC.

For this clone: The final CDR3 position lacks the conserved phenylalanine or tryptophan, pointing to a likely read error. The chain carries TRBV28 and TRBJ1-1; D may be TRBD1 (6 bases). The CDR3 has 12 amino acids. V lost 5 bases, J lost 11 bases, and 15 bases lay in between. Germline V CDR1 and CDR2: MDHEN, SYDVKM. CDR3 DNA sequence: TGTGCCAGCAGTCTTATACAGGGTGTCGCTTTCTCT. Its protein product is CASSLIQGVAFS.

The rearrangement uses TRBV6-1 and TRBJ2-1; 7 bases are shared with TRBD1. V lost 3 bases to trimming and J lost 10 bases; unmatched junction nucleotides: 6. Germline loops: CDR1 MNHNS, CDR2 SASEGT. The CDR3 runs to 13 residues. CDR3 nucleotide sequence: TGTGCCAGCAGTGAGGAAGGGGGCGGCGAGCAGTTCTTC. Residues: CASSEEGGGEQFF.

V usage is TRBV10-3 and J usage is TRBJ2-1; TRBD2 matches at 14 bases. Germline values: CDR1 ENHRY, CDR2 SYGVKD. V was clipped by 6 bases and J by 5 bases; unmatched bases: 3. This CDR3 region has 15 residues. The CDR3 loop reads CAIRGGLAGDNEQFF. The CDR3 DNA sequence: TGTGCCATCAGGGGGGGACTAGCGGGAGACAATGAGCAGTTCTTC.

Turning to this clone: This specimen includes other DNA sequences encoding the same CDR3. CDR3 bases: TGTGCCAGCAGCAGACAGGGCGCCACCGGGGAGCTGTTTTTT. This translates into CASSRQGATGELFF. This chain uses TRBV7-3 with TRBJ2-2; 7 nucleotides match TRBD1. J gave up 4 bases and V 5 bases, and 4 bases lay outside the gene matches. The CDR3 runs 14 residues. Germline V gene data show CDR1 as SGHTA and CDR2 as FQGTGA.

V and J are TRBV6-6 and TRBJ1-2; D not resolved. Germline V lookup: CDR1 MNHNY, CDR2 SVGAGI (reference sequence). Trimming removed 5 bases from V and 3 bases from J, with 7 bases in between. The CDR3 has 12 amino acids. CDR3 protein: CASSLDHYGYTF. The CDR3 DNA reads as TGTGCCAGCAGTCTCGACCACTATGGCTACACCTTC.

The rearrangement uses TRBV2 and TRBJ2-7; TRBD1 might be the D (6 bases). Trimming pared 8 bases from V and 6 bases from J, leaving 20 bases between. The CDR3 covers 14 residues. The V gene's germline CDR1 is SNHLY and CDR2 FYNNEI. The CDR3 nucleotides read TGTGCCAGCGGTAGGACAAGGGGGACCACCGAGCAGTACTTC. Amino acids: CASGRTRGTTEQYF.

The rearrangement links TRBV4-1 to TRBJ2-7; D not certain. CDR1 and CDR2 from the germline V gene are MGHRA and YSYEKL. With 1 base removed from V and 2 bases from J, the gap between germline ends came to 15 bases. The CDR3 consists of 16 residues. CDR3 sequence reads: CASSQVVASVTYEQYF. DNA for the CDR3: TGCGCCAGCAGCCAAGTTGTGGCCAGCGTCACCTACGAGCAGTACTTC.